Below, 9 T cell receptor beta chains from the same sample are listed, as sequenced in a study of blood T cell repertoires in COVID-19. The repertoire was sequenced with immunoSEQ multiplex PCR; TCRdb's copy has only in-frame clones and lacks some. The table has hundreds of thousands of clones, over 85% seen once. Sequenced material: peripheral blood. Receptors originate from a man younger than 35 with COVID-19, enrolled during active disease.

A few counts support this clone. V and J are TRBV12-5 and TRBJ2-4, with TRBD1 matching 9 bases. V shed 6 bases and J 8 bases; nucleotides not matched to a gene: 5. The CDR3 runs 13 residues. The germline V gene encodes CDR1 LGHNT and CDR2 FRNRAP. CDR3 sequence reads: CASGLQGADIQYF. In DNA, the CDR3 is TGTGCTAGTGGATTACAGGGGGCGGACATTCAGTACTTC.

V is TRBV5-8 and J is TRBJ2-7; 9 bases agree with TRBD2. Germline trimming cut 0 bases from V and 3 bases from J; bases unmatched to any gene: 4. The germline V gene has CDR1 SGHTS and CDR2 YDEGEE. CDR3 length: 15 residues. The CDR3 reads CASSLARRGGYEQYF. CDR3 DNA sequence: TGTGCCAGCAGCTTGGCTCGGCGGGGGGGCTACGAGCAGTACTTC.

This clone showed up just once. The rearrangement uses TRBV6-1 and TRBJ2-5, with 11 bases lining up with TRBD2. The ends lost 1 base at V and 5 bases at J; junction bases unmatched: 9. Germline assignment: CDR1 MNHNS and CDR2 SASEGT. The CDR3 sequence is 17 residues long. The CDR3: CASSEVGSGGARETQYF. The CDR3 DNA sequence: TGTGCCAGCAGTGAAGTGGGTAGCGGGGGGGCCCGTGAGACCCAGTACTTC.

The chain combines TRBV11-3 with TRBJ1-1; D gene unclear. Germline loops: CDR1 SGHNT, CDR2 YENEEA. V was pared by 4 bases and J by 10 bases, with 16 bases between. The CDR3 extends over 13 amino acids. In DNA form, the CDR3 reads TGTGCCAGCAGCTGGGGAGCCGGGAGAGGAGCTTTCTTT. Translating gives CASSWGAGRGAFF. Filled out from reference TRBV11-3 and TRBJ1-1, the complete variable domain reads EAGVVQSPRYKIIEKKQPVAFWCNPISGHNTLYWYLQNLGQGPELLIRYENEEAVDDSQLPKDRFSAERLKGVDSTLKIQPAELGDSAVYLCASSWGAGRGAFFGQGTRLTVV.

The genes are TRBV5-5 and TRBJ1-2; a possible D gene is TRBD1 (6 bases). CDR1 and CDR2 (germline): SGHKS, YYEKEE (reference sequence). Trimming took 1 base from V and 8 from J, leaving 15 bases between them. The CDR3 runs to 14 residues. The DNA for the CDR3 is TGTGCCAGCAGCTTGCAACAGGGCCTTGGCGGCTACACCTTC. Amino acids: CASSLQQGLGGYTF.

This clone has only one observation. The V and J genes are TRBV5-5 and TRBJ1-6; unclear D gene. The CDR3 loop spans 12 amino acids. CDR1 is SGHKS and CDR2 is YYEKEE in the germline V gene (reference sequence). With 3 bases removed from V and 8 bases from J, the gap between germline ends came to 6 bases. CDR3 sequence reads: CASSSRDSPLHF. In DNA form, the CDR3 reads TGTGCCAGCAGCTCCCGGGATTCACCCCTCCACTTT. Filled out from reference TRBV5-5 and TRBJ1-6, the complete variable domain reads DAGVTQSPTHLIKTRGQQVTLRCSPISGHKSVSWYQQVLGQGPQFIFQYYEKEERGRGNFPDRFSARQFPNYSSELNVNALLLGDSALYLCASSSRDSPLHFGNGTRLTVT.

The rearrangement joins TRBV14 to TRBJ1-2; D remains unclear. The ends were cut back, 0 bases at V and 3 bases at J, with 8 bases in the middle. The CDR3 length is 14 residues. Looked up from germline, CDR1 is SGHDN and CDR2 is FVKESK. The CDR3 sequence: CASSQERRDYGYTF. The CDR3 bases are TGTGCCAGCAGCCAAGAGCGGAGAGACTATGGCTACACCTTC.

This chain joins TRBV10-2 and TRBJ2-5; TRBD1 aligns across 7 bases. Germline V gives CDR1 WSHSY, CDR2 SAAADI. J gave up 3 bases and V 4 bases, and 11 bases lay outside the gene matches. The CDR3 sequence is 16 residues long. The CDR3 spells CASSAWDSEAEETQYF. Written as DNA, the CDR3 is TGCGCCAGCAGTGCATGGGACAGTGAGGCCGAAGAGACCCAGTACTTC.

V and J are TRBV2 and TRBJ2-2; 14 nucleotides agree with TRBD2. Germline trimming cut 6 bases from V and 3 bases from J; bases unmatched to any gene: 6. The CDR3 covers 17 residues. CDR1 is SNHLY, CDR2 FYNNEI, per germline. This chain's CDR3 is CASRRLAGGPDTGELFF. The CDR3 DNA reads TGTGCCAGCAGGAGACTAGCGGGGGGGCCCGACACCGGGGAGCTGTTTTTT. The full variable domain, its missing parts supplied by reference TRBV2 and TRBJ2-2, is EPEVTQTPSHQVTQMGQEVILRCVPISNHLYFYWYRQILGQKVEFLVSFYNNEISEKSEIFDDQFSVERPDGSNFTLKIRSTKLEDSAMYFCASRRLAGGPDTGELFFGEGSRLTVL.